This entry lists 15 T cell receptor beta chains sequenced from one sample in a study of blood T cell repertoires in COVID-19. Here immunoSEQ multiplex PCR was the method, and the copy in TCRdb shows in-frame clones only, minus some. The profile shows 200,000 to 250,000 clones, 81% of them singletons. Sample: PBMCs or T cells enriched from blood (not recorded which). These receptors all stem from a woman aged 45-59 years with acute COVID-19.

CDR3 bases: TGTGCCAGCAGCTTGGCGTACGTGGCGGGAGGCTCCGAGCAGTACTTC. Its protein is CASSLAYVAGGSEQYF. The gene calls are TRBV5-4 and TRBJ2-7; 8 bases agree with TRBD2. This CDR3 has 16 residues. The V gene end was trimmed by 0 bases and the J gene end by 6 bases; junction bases not matched to a gene: 11. Germline V gene sequence: CDR1 SGHNT, CDR2 YYREEE (reference sequence).

This chain joins TRBV6-1 and TRBJ2-7; D call uncertain. V was shortened by 5 bases and J by 2 bases, with 10 bases between the two germline ends. The CDR3 length is 13 residues. Germline CDR1 MNHNS, CDR2 SASEGT. CDR3 region: CASSPYGAYEQYF. The CDR3 DNA sequence: TGTGCCAGCAGTCCTTACGGAGCCTACGAGCAGTACTTC.

V usage is TRBV7-9 and J usage is TRBJ2-3; 9 bases are shared with TRBD2. CDR1 is SEHNR and CDR2 is FQNEAQ in the germline V gene (reference sequence). Losses at the gene ends were 3 bases for V and 5 bases for J; bases not matched to a gene: 9. The CDR3 has 16 amino acids. CDR3: CASSFSVAGVVDTQYF. CDR3 sequence (DNA): TGTGCCAGCAGCTTCTCCGTAGCGGGGGTTGTAGATACGCAGTATTTT.

V gene TRBV18 combines with J gene TRBJ2-7; no definite D call. The germline V gene has CDR1 KGHSH and CDR2 LQKENI. V was clipped by 5 bases and J by 2 bases, with 4 bases between them. The CDR3 is 11 residues long. The CDR3 sequence is CASSATYEQYF. The CDR3 DNA is TGTGCCAGCTCAGCGACCTACGAGCAGTACTTC.

This rearrangement joins TRBV28 to TRBJ1-6; D not resolved. The V gene's germline CDR1 is MDHEN and CDR2 SYDVKM. V lost 3 bases and J 7 bases, leaving 10 bases between the germline ends. This CDR3 region has 14 residues. Here the CDR3 DNA reads TGTGCCAGCAGTTTCCCGTCCGGGAATTCACCCCTCCACTTT. Protein sequence: CASSFPSGNSPLHF.

The gene calls are TRBV19 and TRBJ2-2, with a tentative D call TRBD2 (6 bases). V was clipped by 6 bases and J by 4 bases, with 12 bases between them. In germline, CDR1 is LNHDA, CDR2 SQIVND (reference sequence). The CDR3 is 14 residues long. In DNA, the CDR3 is TGTGCCAGTAGGGGCGGGGTAATCACCGGGGAGCTGTTTTTT. Translated: CASRGGVITGELFF. The full variable domain, its missing parts supplied by reference TRBV19 and TRBJ2-2, is DGGITQSPKYLFRKEGQNVTLSCEQNLNHDAMYWYRQDPGQGLRLIYYSQIVNDFQKGDIAEGYSVSREKKESFPLTVTSAQKNPTAFYLCASRGGVITGELFFGEGSRLTVL.

The genes are TRBV19 and TRBJ1-2; D unclear. Per germline, CDR1 LNHDA and CDR2 SQIVND (reference sequence). V was pared by 10 bases and J by 9 bases, with 27 bases between. There are 15 residues in the CDR3. CDR3 region: CATPSAPTETGSYTF. Here the CDR3 DNA reads TGTGCCACACCCTCGGCCCCTACAGAAACCGGGAGCTACACCTTC. The full variable domain, in which reference TRBV19 and TRBJ1-2 provide the parts outside the CDR3, is DGGITQSPKYLFRKEGQNVTLSCEQNLNHDAMYWYRQDPGQGLRLIYYSQIVNDFQKGDIAEGYSVSREKKESFPLTVTSAQKNPTAFYLCATPSAPTETGSYTFGSGTRLTVV.

This chain joins TRBV9 and TRBJ2-2; D is unclear. Per germline, CDR1 SGDLS and CDR2 YYNGEE. The CDR3 runs 15 residues. V was trimmed by 0 bases and J by 1 base, leaving 7 bases between them. For the CDR3, the DNA is TGTGCCAGCAGCGTAGCTGGCATGAACACCGGGGAGCTGTTTTTT. It encodes CASSVAGMNTGELFF.

The rearrangement uses TRBV3-1 (or the pseudogene TRBV3-2) and TRBJ1-6; 8 positions match TRBD1. CDR3 length: 16 amino acids. V lost 3 bases, J lost 4 bases, and 5 bases stayed unmatched. Germline-derived CDR1 and CDR2 are LGHDT and YNNKEL (reference sequence). This chain's CDR3 is CASSQGTGGYNSPLHF. CDR3 DNA: TGTGCCAGCAGCCAGGGTACAGGGGGATATAATTCACCCCTCCACTTT.

The gene calls are TRBV19 and TRBJ1-1; a weak D match, TRBD1 (6 bases). Germline V gives CDR1 LNHDA, CDR2 SQIVND (reference sequence). Trimming stripped 4 bases from V and 1 base from J, with 10 bases between. CDR3 size: 14 residues. CDR3 DNA sequence: TGTGCCAGTAGTACAGGGGCCAGGAACACTGAAGCTTTCTTT. This codes for CASSTGARNTEAFF.

J is TRBJ2-5 and V is TRBV29-1; D is undetermined. Germline V gene sequence: CDR1 SQVTM, CDR2 ANQGSEA. The CDR3 is 12 residues long. V gave up 6 bases and J gave up 1 base, with 9 bases separating them. The CDR3: CSVNPGQETQYF. The CDR3 DNA reads as TGCAGCGTGAACCCCGGCCAAGAGACCCAGTACTTC.

The chain joins TRBV6-5 to TRBJ2-5, with TRBD2 matching over 8 bases. The CDR3 runs to 16 residues. The germline gives CDR1 MNHEY, CDR2 SVGAGI. V was clipped by 0 bases and J by 4 bases; unmatched bases: 7. The CDR3, as DNA: TGTGCCAGCAGTTACTCCCGGGGGGGGACGAGAGAGACCCAGTACTTC. This gives the protein CASSYSRGGTRETQYF.

The gene calls are TRBV23-1 and TRBJ2-3; TRBD2 is a possible D gene (6 bases). Being an ORF, TRBV23-1 has a function that is uncertain. The CDR3 has 17 amino acids. V lost 2 bases and J lost 4, with 19 bases in between. This CDR3 is CASSQGYSRGMADTQYF. DNA of the CDR3: TGCGCCAGCAGTCAAGGGTATAGTCGGGGGATGGCAGATACGCAGTATTTT.

This sequence joins TRBV27 and TRBJ1-2, with 8 bases matching TRBD1. V was clipped by 1 base and J by 4 bases; unmatched bases: 5. The length of the CDR3 is 15 residues. Per the germline V gene, CDR1 is MNHEY and CDR2 is SMNVEV (reference sequence). The CDR3 here is CASSLWGTGSYGYTF. DNA of the CDR3: TGTGCCAGCAGTTTATGGGGGACAGGATCCTATGGCTACACCTTC.

The chain recombines TRBV7-2 with TRBJ1-6; D is undetermined. The CDR3 has 12 residues. Germline V gene data show CDR1 as SGHTA and CDR2 as FQGNSA. The V gene lost 3 bases and the J gene lost 18 bases, with 15 bases spanning the gap. This CDR3 is CASSLAWAGPHF. The CDR3 nucleotides are TGTGCCAGCAGCTTGGCTTGGGCGGGCCCCCACTTT.